This entry lists 27 T cell receptor beta chains sequenced from one sample in a study of cytomegalovirus exposure and HLA in healthy donors. PCR involved 60 Vbeta and 13 Jbeta primers. TCRdb's copy holds only in-frame clones and misses some; the assay was immunoSEQ multiplex PCR. This listing includes about 200,000 clones. The specimen was PBMCs. The source of these receptors is a girl aged 2-9 years in good health and CMV-seropositive.

The chain employs TRBV19 and TRBJ1-5; D is ambiguous. The germline V gene has CDR1 LNHDA and CDR2 SQIVND (reference sequence). V was pared by 5 bases and J by 3 bases, with 14 bases between. The length of the CDR3 is 15 residues. The CDR3 DNA reads as TGTGCCAGTAGTCTCAGTCCGGGAGCCAATCAGCCCCAGCATTTT. Amino acids: CASSLSPGANQPQHF. Looking up the rest from reference TRBV19 and TRBJ1-5 gives the full variable domain: DGGITQSPKYLFRKEGQNVTLSCEQNLNHDAMYWYRQDPGQGLRLIYYSQIVNDFQKGDIAEGYSVSREKKESFPLTVTSAQKNPTAFYLCASSLSPGANQPQHFGDGTRLSIL.

CDR3 protein: CASSERGPGLGGKEQYF. The CDR3 region has the DNA TGTGCCAGCAGTGAGCGGGGCCCGGGACTGGGAGGAAAAGAGCAGTACTTC. The V call is TRBV2, the J call TRBJ2-7, with a weak D call TRBD2 (6 bases). The CDR3 has 17 amino acids. Germline-derived CDR1 and CDR2 are SNHLY and FYNNEI. The germline V and J ends were trimmed by 3 bases and 7 bases, with 25 bases remaining between them.

The chain uses TRBV5-1 and TRBJ2-1; D might be TRBD2 (5 bases). The CDR3 runs 16 residues. V lost 3 bases and J 0 bases, leaving 13 bases between the germline ends. Germline V gives CDR1 SGHRS, CDR2 YFSETQ. CDR3 DNA: TGCGCCAGCAGCTGGAATAGCGTTCCCTCCTACAATGAGCAGTTCTTC. Its translation is CASSWNSVPSYNEQFF.

The chain combines TRBV2 with TRBJ1-2; D possibly corresponds to TRBD1 (6 bases). Per germline, CDR1 SNHLY and CDR2 FYNNEI. The length of the CDR3 is 12 residues. The V gene lost 8 bases and the J gene lost 8 bases, with 15 bases spanning the gap. The CDR3 DNA follows: TGTGCCAGCCCTATTACAGGGACAGGCTACACCTTC. It codes for CASPITGTGYTF.

This chain uses TRBV18 with TRBJ1-3; 11 nucleotides match TRBD1. The V gene's germline CDR1 is KGHSH and CDR2 LQKENI. V was clipped by 4 bases and J by 7 bases; unmatched bases: 9. The CDR3 length is 16 residues. The CDR3 nucleotides read TGTGCCAGCTCACGCGCGCGAGGACAGGGGGCGAACACCATATATTTT. Its protein is CASSRARGQGANTIYF.

This sequence joins TRBV28 and TRBJ1-5; D uncertain. The CDR3 contains 14 residues. V shed 11 bases and J shed 0 bases, with 14 bases lying between them. CDR1 MDHEN and CDR2 SYDVKM come from the germline V gene. The CDR3 reads CALSIGNSNQPQHF. The CDR3 coding sequence is TGTGCCCTCTCGATCGGGAATAGCAATCAGCCCCAGCATTTT. The full variable domain, completed using reference TRBV28 and TRBJ1-5, is DVKVTQSSRYLVKRTGEKVFLECVQDMDHENMFWYRQDPGLGLRLIYFSYDVKMKEKGDIPEGYSVSREKKERFSLILESASTNQTSMYLCALSIGNSNQPQHFGDGTRLSIL.

The rearrangement uses TRBV27 and TRBJ2-7, with D tentatively TRBD1 (8 bases). CDR3 size: 16 residues. Germline lookup yields CDR1 MNHEY and CDR2 SMNVEV (reference sequence). Trimming removed 3 bases at V and 3 bases at J, with 18 bases between. The CDR3 nucleotides read TGTGCCAGCAGTTTCAGAGGGGGGGACAGGAGCTACGAGCAGTACTTC. It translates to CASSFRGGDRSYEQYF.

This sequence joins TRBV6-4 and TRBJ2-3; 8 bases match TRBD2. V lost 9 bases and J lost 1; bases outside the gene matches: 12. The germline V gene encodes CDR1 MRHNA and CDR2 SNTAGT. CDR3 length equals 16 residues. CDR3 sequence: CASSSTLAAGTDTQYF. CDR3 coding DNA: TGTGCCAGTAGTTCTACACTAGCGGCGGGCACAGATACGCAGTATTTT.

CDR3 in DNA: TGTGCCACCAGCGGGACTAGCTGGAGGGAGGAGCAGTACTTC. It translates to CATSGTSWREEQYF. The chain recombines TRBV15 with TRBJ2-7, with TRBD2 identical over 9 bases. This CDR3 spans 14 amino acids. Germline V gene lookup returns CDR1 LNHNV and CDR2 YYDKDF (reference sequence). V was pared by 5 bases and J by 7 bases, with 9 bases of the junction left unmatched.

This sequence joins TRBV5-6 and TRBJ2-3; tentatively, D is TRBD2 (6 bases). This CDR3 is 17 amino acids long. V was shortened by 4 bases and J by 1 base, with 19 bases between the two germline ends. The germline V gene has CDR1 SGHDT and CDR2 YYEEEE. CDR3 nucleotide sequence: TGTGCCAGCAGCCCGAGCGGGTTACCAATTCGCACAGATACGCAGTATTTT. It translates to CASSPSGLPIRTDTQYF.

This sequence joins TRBV28 and TRBJ1-1, with D possibly being TRBD1 (5 bases). The germline V gene encodes CDR1 MDHEN and CDR2 SYDVKM. V was shortened by 6 bases and J by 1 base, with 15 bases between the two germline ends. The CDR3 totals 15 residues. The CDR3 region is CASRYSGLQNTEAFF. The DNA of the CDR3 is TGTGCCAGCAGATACTCGGGACTTCAGAACACTGAAGCTTTCTTT.

The V and J genes are TRBV18 and TRBJ2-3, with D possibly called TRBD1 or TRBD2 (6 bases each). The CDR3 sequence is 13 residues long. Germline values: CDR1 KGHSH, CDR2 LQKENI. V lost 7 bases and J 2 bases, leaving 10 bases between the germline ends. The CDR3 region has the DNA TGTGCCAGCTTACCGGGGGCCACAGATACGCAGTATTTT. It encodes CASLPGATDTQYF.

The chain recombines TRBV28 with TRBJ1-5; D is undetermined. The CDR3 spans 16 residues. Trimming took off 2 bases at V and 5 bases at J, with 16 bases between the two ends. Germline V lookup: CDR1 MDHEN, CDR2 SYDVKM. CDR3 sequence reads: CASSLNERYIYQPQHF. CDR3 DNA sequence: TGTGCCAGCAGTTTAAACGAGCGGTATATATATCAGCCCCAGCATTTT.

This chain connects TRBV5-1 to TRBJ1-5, with 9 bases that match TRBD1. Germline lookup yields CDR1 SGHRS and CDR2 YFSETQ. CDR3 size: 18 residues. Trimming took 4 bases from V and 1 from J; bases not matched to a gene: 12. CDR3 DNA sequence: TGCGCCAGCAGCGCGGCTCCGGGACAGGGTATGAGCAATCAGCCCCAGCATTTT. Translated: CASSAAPGQGMSNQPQHF.

The chain uses TRBV2 and TRBJ2-5, with 8 positions matching TRBD2. J gave up 2 bases and V 7 bases, and 3 bases lay outside the gene matches. The CDR3 length is 13 residues. In germline, CDR1 is SNHLY, CDR2 FYNNEI. The CDR3, as DNA: TGTGCCAGCAACCGGGAGGGGCAAGAGACCCAGTACTTC. The encoded protein is CASNREGQETQYF.

V usage is TRBV13 and J usage is TRBJ2-5, with no clear D. The CDR3 runs 15 residues. Trimming took 5 bases from V and 3 from J, leaving 16 bases between them. Per germline, CDR1 PRHDT and CDR2 FYEKMQ (reference sequence). CDR3 sequence (DNA): TGTGCCAGCAGCATAAGGTTCTTAGGAGAAGAGACCCAGTACTTC. This codes for CASSIRFLGEETQYF.

The chain combines TRBV27 with TRBJ1-5; no clear D. The CDR3 covers 13 residues. Germline CDR1 and CDR2: MNHEY and SMNVEV (reference sequence). Trimming stripped 6 bases from V and 5 bases from J, with 11 bases between. CDR3 DNA sequence: TGTGCCAGCAGCCCTACCAATCATCAGCCCCAGCATTTT. Encoded protein: CASSPTNHQPQHF.

The chain has TRBV2 and TRBJ2-5; no firm D call. Germline lookup yields CDR1 SNHLY and CDR2 FYNNEI. V lost 0 bases and J lost 11, with 16 bases in between. The CDR3 is made up of 14 amino acids. The CDR3 sequence: CASSEASNWAKQYF. For the CDR3, the DNA is TGTGCCAGCAGTGAAGCGTCGAATTGGGCCAAGCAGTACTTC. The whole variable domain, remainder taken from reference TRBV2 and TRBJ2-5, is EPEVTQTPSHQVTQMGQEVILRCVPISNHLYFYWYRQILGQKVEFLVSFYNNEISEKSEIFDDQFSVERPDGSNFTLKIRSTKLEDSAMYFCASSEASNWAKQYFGPGTRLLVL.

The J gene is TRBJ2-5, the V gene TRBV28, with D perhaps TRBD2 (5 bases). This CDR3 spans 14 amino acids. V lost 7 bases to trimming and J lost 3 bases, with 15 bases between them. From germline, CDR1 is MDHEN and CDR2 SYDVKM. The CDR3 is CASTPGWTEETQYF. For the CDR3, the DNA is TGTGCCAGCACCCCGGGGTGGACTGAAGAGACCCAGTACTTC.

The gene calls are TRBV9 and TRBJ2-3; 8 bases align to TRBD2. CDR1 SGDLS and CDR2 YYNGEE come from the germline V gene. With 3 bases clipped from V and 6 bases from J, the junction kept 6 bases outside the gene matches. The CDR3 is 14 amino acids. CDR3 DNA sequence: TGTGCCAGCAGCGGAGAGCGGGAGTGGGATACGCAGTATTTT. The encoded protein is CASSGEREWDTQYF.

V and J are TRBV27 and TRBJ2-3; 10 bases map to TRBD2. The V segment lost 5 bases and the J segment 2 bases; nucleotides outside the gene matches: 7. Germline V gives CDR1 MNHEY, CDR2 SMNVEV (reference sequence). The CDR3 sequence is 16 residues long. The CDR3 sequence is CASSVTSGAPTDTQYF. The CDR3 bases are TGTGCCAGCAGTGTAACTAGCGGGGCCCCCACAGATACGCAGTATTTT.

This chain connects TRBV6-1 to TRBJ2-7; the match to TRBD2 covers 11 bases. V lost 6 bases, J lost 5 bases, and 12 bases stayed unmatched. Germline V gene data show CDR1 as MNHNS and CDR2 as SASEGT. The length of the CDR3 is 16 residues. The chain's CDR3 is CASREPLAGGPHEQYF. CDR3 coding DNA: TGTGCCAGCAGGGAACCCTTAGCGGGAGGGCCTCACGAGCAGTACTTC.

This CDR3 is CASSTPPNLGEPDTQYF. The CDR3 DNA follows: TGTGCCAGCAGCACACCACCTAATCTTGGAGAGCCAGATACGCAGTATTTT. The chain uses TRBV7-9 and TRBJ2-3; no clear D. Germline V gene sequence: CDR1 SEHNR, CDR2 FQNEAQ (reference sequence). This CDR3 spans 17 amino acids. V was trimmed by 5 bases and J by 4 bases, leaving 22 bases between them.

The V gene is TRBV5-1, the J gene TRBJ2-7, with D possibly being TRBD2 (6 bases). V lost 3 bases, J lost 2 bases, and 9 bases lay in between. Germline CDR1 reads SGHRS; CDR2 reads YFSETQ. The CDR3 loop spans 13 amino acids. The CDR3 DNA reads as TGCGCCAGCAGCTCCCGACTAGCCTACGAGCAGTACTTC. Translation: CASSSRLAYEQYF.

This rearrangement joins TRBV2 to TRBJ1-3; no clear D. Deletions cut 8 bases from V and 7 bases from J, with 9 bases between. CDR3 size: 11 residues. Germline assignment: CDR1 SNHLY and CDR2 FYNNEI. CDR3 DNA sequence: TGTGCCAGCGACCTCGGGAACACCATATATTTT. Protein product: CASDLGNTIYF.

The CDR3 DNA is TGTGCCAGCAGCTCGGCCGGGGTCCATTCACCCCTCCACTTT. Translation: CASSSAGVHSPLHF. This chain connects TRBV5-6 to TRBJ1-6; unclear D gene. The V end was cut by 3 bases, the J end by 8 bases, with 12 bases between. The CDR3 is 14 residues long. Germline values: CDR1 SGHDT, CDR2 YYEEEE.

The rearrangement links TRBV7-8 to TRBJ2-1; 14 bases fit TRBD2. V shed 1 base, J shed 1 base, and the junction held 9 bases outside the gene matches. CDR3 length: 20 amino acids. Germline V lookup: CDR1 SGHVS, CDR2 FQNEAQ. CDR3 loop: CASSLGPGLAGDGSYNEQFF. The CDR3 DNA reads as TGTGCCAGCAGCTTAGGACCGGGACTAGCGGGAGATGGGTCCTACAATGAGCAGTTCTTC.